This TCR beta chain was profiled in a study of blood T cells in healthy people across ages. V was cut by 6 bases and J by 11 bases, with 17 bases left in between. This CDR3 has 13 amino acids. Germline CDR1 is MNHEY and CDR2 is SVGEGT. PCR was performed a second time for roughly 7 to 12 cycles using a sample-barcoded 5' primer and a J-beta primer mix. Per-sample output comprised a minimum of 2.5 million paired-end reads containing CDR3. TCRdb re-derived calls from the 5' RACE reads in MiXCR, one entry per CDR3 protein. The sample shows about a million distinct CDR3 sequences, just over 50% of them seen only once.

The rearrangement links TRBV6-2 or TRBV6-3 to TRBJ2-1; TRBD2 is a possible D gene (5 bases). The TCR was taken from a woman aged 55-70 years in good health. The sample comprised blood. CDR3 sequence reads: CASSRGLARKQFF. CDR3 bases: TGTGCCAGCAGCCGAGGGCTAGCAAGGAAGCAGTTCTTC.